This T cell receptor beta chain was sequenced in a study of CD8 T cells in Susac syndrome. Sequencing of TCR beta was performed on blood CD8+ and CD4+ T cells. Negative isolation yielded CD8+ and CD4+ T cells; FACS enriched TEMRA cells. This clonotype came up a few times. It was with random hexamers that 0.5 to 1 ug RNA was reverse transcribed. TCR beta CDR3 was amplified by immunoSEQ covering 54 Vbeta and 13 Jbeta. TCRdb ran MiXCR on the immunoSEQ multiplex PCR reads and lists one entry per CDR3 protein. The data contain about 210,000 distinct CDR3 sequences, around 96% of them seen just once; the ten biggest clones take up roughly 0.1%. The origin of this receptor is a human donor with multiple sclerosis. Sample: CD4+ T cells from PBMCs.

The CDR3: CASSPLGAYEQYF. The DNA of the CDR3 is TGTGCCAGCTCACCCCTGGGGGCCTACGAGCAGTACTTC. The chain recombines TRBV18 with TRBJ2-7; D tentatively reads TRBD1 or TRBD2 (5 bases each). In germline, CDR1 is KGHSH, CDR2 LQKENI. The V end was cut by 3 bases, the J end by 2 bases, with 8 bases between. The CDR3 spans 13 residues.